This is a list of T cell receptor beta chains from one sample in a study of T cell repertoires in cytomegalovirus infection. TCRdb called the reads again in MiXCR, with one record for every CDR3 protein. The table records 400,000 or so distinct CDR3 sequences, approximately 18% of them present only once. The specimen was PBMCs. Source of these receptors: a human donor in good health (CMV status not recorded). Some clones in this sample may be carry-over from other donors' samples. Both conserved end residues are part of each CDR3. Where a row states a size, it is once, few, many or the class of an expanded clone; other rows omit it.

clone_size v_call cdr3_aa
few TRBV2 CASSERELGRRASF
many TRBV7-2 CASSTTSGAYNEQFF
many TRBV12-3/TRBV12-4 CASSPPQALRQFF
many TRBV15 CATSSPSTLRAVF
many TRBV7-2 CASSLGSSHEQFF
few TRBV20-1 CSAKGFIGDSPLHF
many TRBV6-2/TRBV6-3 CASSYSVGTQITYTQYF
many TRBV7-9 CASSLVVGGNTIYF
NA TRBV5-5 CASSKGAEQPQHF
many TRBV6-2/TRBV6-3 CASSYSTLHPRFF
NA TRBV12-3/TRBV12-4 CASSLARTYSNQPQHF
many TRBV7-9 CATGSRGNEQFF
few TRBV2 CASSRQGFDTEAFF
NA TRBV6-1 CASSEGGIRQGFKNNEQFF
many TRBV28 CASSLYIGLGNQPQHF
NA TRBV27 CASRGGLAANEQFF
many TRBV4-1 CASSHVTGIEQFF
many TRBV12-5 CASGPTGYNEQFF
many TRBV10-2 CASLREWPDTQYF
many TRBV7-8 CASSSISGETDTQYF
many TRBV19 CASSLYGGADTEAFF
few TRBV7-7 CASSEAPTINYNEQFF
many TRBV12-5 CASGLNYVNEQFF
NA TRBV15 CATSRGLAGGTGELFF
many TRBV6-6 CASSYSGTGYEQYF
few TRBV30 CAWSLTRTQYF
NA TRBV5-1 CASSLGRGLSSGRATDTQYF
many TRBV7-2 CASSRDGLETQYF
NA TRBV5-1 CASSYPGTKETQYF
few TRBV29-1 CSLVGGDTQYF
NA TRBV29-1 CSPGTSGNNEQFF
NA TRBV14 CASSPIGLAGGVGDEQFF
NA TRBV6-6 CASSGRPGSGPYEQYF